This passage covers 32 T cell receptor beta chains from one sample sequenced in a study of naive and memory T cell subsets. Study-wide results and caveats: A few larger clonotypes appeared in naive repertoires, especially CD8, possibly memory cells re-expressing CD45RA.

Both TRBC1 and TRBC2 were covered by a beta constant-region primer of two equimolar oligonucleotides. Nested alpha and beta constant-region primers with the SP2 primer drove four PCR rounds on ligated cDNA. One entry per CDR3 protein results from TCRdb running MiXCR on the UMI-ligation and nested PCR reads. The table has around 160,000 distinct CDR3 sequences, about 23% seen once; the top ten hold 0.11%. Their recognized antigens are unknown. The sample taken for sequencing was naive CD4+ T cells from blood. The receptors come from a human donor in good health.

The chain combines TRBV6-1 with TRBJ2-6; D call uncertain. V was pared by 3 bases and J by 14 bases, with 8 bases between. The germline V gene encodes CDR1 MNHNS and CDR2 SASEGT. There are 11 residues in the CDR3. This CDR3 is CASSEGLILTF. In DNA form, the CDR3 reads TGTGCCAGCAGTGAGGGTCTGATCCTGACTTTC.

This clonotype was counted at least ten times. The rearrangement uses TRBV6-6 and TRBJ2-7; possible D gene TRBD1, 5 bases. This CDR3 is 14 amino acids long. The germline CDR1 and CDR2 sequences are MNHNY and SVGAGI (reference sequence). Between the trimmed V and J ends, which lost 4 bases and 1 base, there was a span of 11 bases. The CDR3 reads CASSSPAGSYEQYF. CDR3 DNA sequence: TGTGCCAGCAGTTCCCCGGCAGGGTCCTACGAGCAGTACTTC.

CDR3 sequence: CSARGLAADTQYF. Written as DNA, the CDR3 is TGCAGTGCTAGAGGTCTAGCTGCCGATACGCAGTATTTT. The J gene is TRBJ2-3, the V gene TRBV20-1, with D perhaps TRBD2 (5 bases). The CDR3 loop spans 13 amino acids. Looked up from germline, CDR1 is DFQATT and CDR2 is SNEGSKA (reference sequence). V lost 1 base, J lost 6 bases, and 11 bases lay in between.

This chain connects TRBV12-3 or TRBV12-4 to TRBJ1-2; 7 bases line up with TRBD1. Trimming cost V 6 bases and J 3 bases; bases outside gene matches: 7. The CDR3 contains 14 residues. DNA of the CDR3: TGTGCCAGCAGCCCGGGACAGAGCTACTATGGCTACACCTTC. It encodes CASSPGQSYYGYTF.

This rearrangement joins TRBV7-2 to TRBJ1-5; the D gene is possibly TRBD1 (5 bases). Between the trimmed V and J ends, which lost 3 bases and 0 bases, there was a span of 12 bases. CDR1 is SGHTA and CDR2 is FQGNSA in the germline V gene. This CDR3 spans 16 amino acids. In DNA, the CDR3 is TGTGCCAGCAGCTTTTCAGGGTTTTATAGCAATCAGCCCCAGCATTTT. It encodes CASSFSGFYSNQPQHF.

This clonotype was detected a few times. The chain has TRBV7-3 and TRBJ2-4; 7 bases line up with TRBD2. This CDR3 has 15 amino acids. CDR1 and CDR2 (germline): SGHTA, FQGTGA. V shed 2 bases and J 6 bases; nucleotides not matched to a gene: 7. The CDR3 sequence: CASSLGTTGGNIQYF. The CDR3 DNA sequence: TGTGCCAGCAGCTTAGGGACTACTGGAGGAAACATTCAGTACTTC.

Points on this clonotype: The junction departs from germline at one end; a sequencing error may be responsible. V and J are TRBV28 and TRBJ2-1, with 7 positions matching TRBD1. CDR1 MDHEN and CDR2 SYDVKM come from the germline V gene. There are 15 residues in the CDR3. The CDR3 DNA is TGTGCCAGCAGTGAAACCGGGACAGCCTACGATGAGCAGTTCTTC. This gives the protein CASSETGTAYDEQFF.

V gene TRBV6-2 or TRBV6-3 combines with J gene TRBJ1-5, with D hard to call. This CDR3 region has 13 residues. Trimming shortened V by 2 bases and J by 3 bases, and 5 bases separated the two germline ends. Germline CDR1 MNHEY, CDR2 SVGEGT. The CDR3 protein is CASSYRDNQPQHF. DNA for the CDR3: TGTGCCAGCAGTTACCGAGACAATCAGCCCCAGCATTTT.

There are a few counts of this clonotype. The chain has TRBV6-2 or TRBV6-3 and TRBJ2-7; 10 bases are shared with TRBD2. Germline V gene sequence: CDR1 MNHEY, CDR2 SVGEGT. This CDR3 is built from 15 residues. With V trimmed by 5 bases and J by 7 bases, 11 bases remained unmatched. The CDR3 protein is CASSQPGLALWEQYF. The CDR3 coding sequence is TGTGCCAGCAGTCAACCGGGACTAGCGTTGTGGGAGCAGTACTTC.

This clonotype was counted at least ten times. V usage is TRBV20-1 and J usage is TRBJ2-3; 8 bases agree with TRBD1. V was clipped by 0 bases and J by 1 base; unmatched bases: 9. The CDR3 is 17 residues long. Germline V gene data show CDR1 as DFQATT and CDR2 as SNEGSKA (reference sequence). The CDR3 is CSARDQLTGGRTDTQYF. The CDR3, as DNA: TGCAGTGCTAGAGATCAACTTACAGGGGGACGCACAGATACGCAGTATTTT.

This clonotype came up a few times. The CDR3 coding sequence is TGTGCCAGTAGACAGGGGGCGAGTGGACAGCCCCAGCATTTT. This encodes CASRQGASGQPQHF. The gene calls are TRBV19 and TRBJ1-5; 9 bases align to TRBD1. The germline gives CDR1 LNHDA, CDR2 SQIVND (reference sequence). Losses at the gene ends were 6 bases for V and 7 bases for J; bases not matched to a gene: 7. The CDR3 extends over 14 amino acids.

The table lists this clonotype with a few counts. The gene calls are TRBV20-1 and TRBJ2-1; 11 bases agree with TRBD2. V lost 2 bases to trimming and J lost 2 bases; unmatched junction nucleotides: 5. CDR1 and CDR2 from the germline V gene are DFQATT and SNEGSKA (reference sequence). The CDR3 is 16 amino acids. The chain's CDR3 is CSARQWTSGPYNEQFF. The DNA of the CDR3 is TGCAGTGCTAGACAATGGACTAGCGGGCCCTACAATGAGCAGTTCTTC.

V is TRBV20-1 and J is TRBJ2-1; TRBD2 agrees at 9 bases. CDR1 and CDR2 (germline): DFQATT, SNEGSKA (reference sequence). V trimming: 8 bases; J trimming: 7 bases; junction bases outside the gene matches: 15. The CDR3 has 15 amino acids. The CDR3 sequence is CSPSLGGRAKNEQFF. The DNA for the CDR3 is TGCAGTCCCTCCCTCGGCGGGAGGGCTAAAAATGAGCAGTTCTTC.

This clonotype has a handful of counts. This chain uses TRBV28 with TRBJ2-5; D is possibly TRBD1 or TRBD2 (7 bases each). Trimming removed 5 bases at V and 3 bases at J, with 19 bases between. The germline V gene encodes CDR1 MDHEN and CDR2 SYDVKM. CDR3 length equals 16 residues. CDR3: CASSMPSGGVKETQYF. The CDR3, as DNA: TGTGCCAGCAGTATGCCGTCAGGGGGGGTTAAAGAGACCCAGTACTTC.

A few counts support this clonotype. This sequence joins TRBV9 and TRBJ2-1; 13 bases align to TRBD2. The germline gives CDR1 SGDLS, CDR2 YYNGEE. V shed 3 bases and J 9 bases; nucleotides not matched to a gene: 6. The CDR3 length is 15 residues. The DNA for the CDR3 is TGTGCCAGCAGCGAACTAGCGGGAGGGCCCTCTGAGCAGTTCTTC. Amino acids: CASSELAGGPSEQFF. Variable domain in full (rest from reference TRBV9 and TRBJ2-1): DSGVTQTPKHLITATGQRVTLRCSPRSGDLSVYWYQQSLDQGLQFLIQYYNGEERAKGNILERFSAQQFPDLHSELNLSSLELGDSALYFCASSELAGGPSEQFFGPGTRLTVL.

This clonotype was counted at least ten times. This chain links TRBV5-1 with TRBJ2-3; possibly TRBD1 for D (5 bases). There are 14 residues in the CDR3. V was clipped by 0 bases and J by 4 bases, with 9 bases between them. Germline values: CDR1 SGHRS, CDR2 YFSETQ. Written as DNA, the CDR3 is TGCGCCAGCAGCTTGGAAGGGGCTGCAGATACGCAGTATTTT. It encodes CASSLEGAADTQYF.

The rearrangement links TRBV30 to TRBJ1-5; D is undetermined. Germline V gene lookup returns CDR1 GTSNPN and CDR2 SVGIG (reference sequence). CDR3 length: 13 amino acids. The V end was cut by 1 base, the J end by 4 bases, with 8 bases between. As DNA, the CDR3 is TGTGCCTGGAGTGCCCAGACAAATCAGCCCCAGCATTTT. Amino acids: CAWSAQTNQPQHF.

This clonotype appeared a single time. The chain uses TRBV28 and TRBJ2-3, with 12 bases fitting TRBD2. The CDR3 totals 16 residues. The germline CDR1 and CDR2 sequences are MDHEN and SYDVKM. V was clipped by 5 bases and J by 3 bases; unmatched bases: 6. CDR3 bases: TGTGCCAGCAGTCCAATCCTAGCGGGAGGGACAGATACGCAGTATTTT. Amino acids: CASSPILAGGTDTQYF.

The chain carries TRBV6-5 and TRBJ2-3; 7 bases are shared with TRBD1. The CDR3 is made up of 15 amino acids. V trimming: 4 bases; J trimming: 4 bases; junction bases outside the gene matches: 8. The V gene's germline CDR1 is MNHEY and CDR2 SVGAGI. The DNA of the CDR3 is TGTGCCAGCAGTTCCCCAAAGACAGGGTCAGATACGCAGTATTTT. Amino acids: CASSSPKTGSDTQYF.

J is TRBJ2-3 and V is TRBV13; 10 bases fit TRBD2. The V gene end was trimmed by 5 bases and the J gene end by 1 base; junction bases not matched to a gene: 18. Germline V gene sequence: CDR1 PRHDT, CDR2 FYEKMQ (reference sequence). The CDR3 has 20 amino acids. The CDR3 region is CASSPPTSGQRKKRTDTQYF. Written as DNA, the CDR3 is TGTGCCAGCAGCCCCCCGACTAGCGGGCAACGAAAGAAGCGCACAGATACGCAGTATTTT.

This clonotype was picked up many times. The chain links TRBV2 to TRBJ2-3; D perhaps matches TRBD1 (6 bases). The germline V gene has CDR1 SNHLY and CDR2 FYNNEI. The CDR3 is 13 residues long. V dropped 10 bases and J dropped 0 bases, with 11 bases sitting between them. In nucleotides, the CDR3 is TGTGCCAAACAGGGACCTAGCACAGATACGCAGTATTTT. This translates into CAKQGPSTDTQYF.

This clonotype was detected a few times. The chain uses TRBV11-2 and TRBJ2-5; no clear D. The CDR3 runs 12 residues. Trimming took off 1 base at V and 5 bases at J, with 5 bases between the two ends. Germline CDR1 is SGHAT and CDR2 is FQNNGV. The CDR3 coding sequence is TGTGCCAGCAGCTTAGTATCGGAGACCCAGTACTTC. This translates into CASSLVSETQYF.

This clonotype was recorded many times. The genes are TRBV7-2 and TRBJ2-3; 7 nucleotides match TRBD1. The CDR3 totals 13 residues. V lost 8 bases to trimming and J lost 2 bases; unmatched junction nucleotides: 4. Germline CDR1 and CDR2: SGHTA and FQGNSA. The CDR3: CASGTDYTDTQYF. The CDR3, as DNA: TGTGCCAGCGGGACAGACTACACAGATACGCAGTATTTT.

This clonotype appeared many times. The CDR3 protein is CASSPGTGLSYEQYF. CDR3 sequence (DNA): TGTGCCAGCAGTCCCGGGACAGGCCTCTCCTACGAGCAGTACTTC. The rearrangement links TRBV28 to TRBJ2-7; 8 nucleotides match TRBD1. The CDR3 loop spans 15 amino acids. CDR1 is MDHEN and CDR2 is SYDVKM in the germline V gene. Trimming at V came to 5 bases and at J to 0 bases, leaving 6 bases not matched to a gene.

The rearrangement joins TRBV5-1 to TRBJ2-6, with no clear D. Trimming stripped 3 bases from V and 0 bases from J, with 7 bases between. Germline V lookup: CDR1 SGHRS, CDR2 YFSETQ. This CDR3 comprises 15 residues. CDR3 coding DNA: TGCGCCAGCAGCTCCCAGGTCTCTGGGGCCAACGTCCTGACTTTC. Translating gives CASSSQVSGANVLTF.

The genes are TRBV2 and TRBJ1-5; TRBD1 agrees at 7 bases. The length of the CDR3 is 14 residues. V was pared by 6 bases and J by 6 bases, with 8 bases of the junction left unmatched. Germline V gene data show CDR1 as SNHLY and CDR2 as FYNNEI. The CDR3 reads CASRPDREGQPQHF. The CDR3 DNA reads TGTGCCAGCAGACCCGACAGGGAAGGTCAGCCCCAGCATTTT.

This chain joins TRBV5-1 and TRBJ2-3; D is ambiguous. This CDR3 has 15 amino acids. Trimming shortened V by 7 bases and J by 5 bases, and 20 bases separated the two germline ends. CDR1 is SGHRS, CDR2 YFSETQ, per germline. The CDR3 DNA follows: TGCGCCAGCGCCAGCTATTGGACCGACCAAGATACGCAGTATTTT. It is translated as CASASYWTDQDTQYF.

This clonotype occurred a few times. As DNA, the CDR3 is TGCAGTGCTAGTAACAGCGGGTCACTAAACGCACGTGAGCAGTTCTTC. Protein product: CSASNSGSLNAREQFF. J is TRBJ2-1 and V is TRBV20-1; TRBD2 is a possible D gene (6 bases). The CDR3 is 16 residues long. Deletions cut 3 bases from V and 9 bases from J, with 24 bases between. Looked up from germline, CDR1 is DFQATT and CDR2 is SNEGSKA (reference sequence).

This sequence joins TRBV6-6 and TRBJ1-2; 12 positions match TRBD1. This CDR3 comprises 17 residues. The ends lost 0 bases at V and 8 bases at J; junction bases unmatched: 10. Germline lookup yields CDR1 MNHNY and CDR2 SVGAGI (reference sequence). In DNA, the CDR3 is TGTGCCAGCAGTTACTCGGGACAGGGGGCGAGATCATACGGCTACACCTTC. Its protein product is CASSYSGQGARSYGYTF.

The rearrangement uses TRBV6-2 or TRBV6-3 and TRBJ2-3; D tentatively fits TRBD1 or TRBD2 (6 bases each). CDR1 and CDR2 from the germline V gene are MNHEY and SVGEGT. Trimming removed 11 bases at V and 0 bases at J, with 18 bases between. CDR3 size: 15 residues. The CDR3 nucleotides read TGTGCCTCACGGGGGCGGCTGGTTAGCACAGATACGCAGTATTTT. Translating gives CASRGRLVSTDTQYF.

The gene calls are TRBV6-5 and TRBJ2-3; unclear D gene. The CDR3 has 13 residues. The germline V gene encodes CDR1 MNHEY and CDR2 SVGAGI. The V and J ends lost 6 bases and 4 bases respectively, with 11 bases between them. CDR3: CASSRSASDTQYF. The DNA of the CDR3 is TGTGCCAGCAGCCGCTCAGCTTCAGATACGCAGTATTTT.

The rearrangement joins TRBV12-3 or TRBV12-4 to TRBJ2-5; the D is unclear. The V gene lost 1 base and the J gene lost 4 bases, with 7 bases spanning the gap. The CDR3 totals 13 residues. The CDR3 spells CASSLGERETQYF. In DNA form, the CDR3 reads TGTGCCAGCAGTTTAGGGGAACGAGAGACCCAGTACTTC.